Below, 2 T cell receptor beta chains from the same sample are listed, as sequenced in a study of CD8+ T cells in alopecia areata. Indicated treatment: oral pan-JAK inhibitor, 5-10 mg twice daily. cDNA prepared by RNA extraction and subsequent reverse transcription served as the template for sequencing. Profiled with immunoSEQ multiplex PCR; TCRdb holds only in-frame clones, not every one. The sample has around 160,000 clones; 50% to 65% are singletons. Sequencing used CD4+ T cells sorted from blood, obtained at week 24, from a patient treated with tofacitinib. Receptors were obtained from a human donor with alopecia areata.

V gene TRBV30 combines with J gene TRBJ1-2; TRBD1 is a possible D gene (5 bases). The V and J ends lost 3 bases and 5 bases respectively, with 13 bases between them. In germline, CDR1 is GTSNPN, CDR2 SVGIG (reference sequence). This CDR3 has 13 amino acids. The CDR3 nucleotides are TGTGCCTGGAGACCAGGGAAAGGGTATGGCTACACCTTC. Translation gives CAWRPGKGYGYTF.

Regarding this clone: Different DNA sequences within this sample yield the same CDR3. The genes are TRBV5-1 and TRBJ2-7, with a tentative D call TRBD1 (7 bases). From germline, CDR1 is SGHRS and CDR2 YFSETQ. The CDR3 extends over 14 amino acids. V lost 4 bases, J lost 0 bases, and 11 bases lay in between. The CDR3 DNA is TGCGCCAGCAGCCTGGAGGGGGCCTCCTACGAGCAGTACTTC. It encodes CASSLEGASYEQYF.